These T cell receptor beta chains were read from a single sample in a study of T cell responses to AZD1222 COVID-19 vaccine. Data came from immunoSEQ multiplex PCR; TCRdb stores just in-frame clones and leaves some out. The sample yields 100,000 to 150,000 clones, approximately 94% seen once. The sequenced sample was peripheral blood, obtained 28 days after the second AZD1222 dose. Receptors were obtained from an adult who received the AZD1222 COVID-19 vaccine. Both conserved end residues are trimmed from each CDR3.

V: TRBV4-3; J: TRBJ2-5; CDR3: ASSQDWASGETQY
V: TRBV2; J: TRBJ2-7; CDR3: ASGRSGEQY
V: TRBV2; J: TRBJ2-5; CDR3: ASKTGTETQY
V: TRBV9; J: TRBJ2-7; CDR3: ASSPEDRAASLY
V: TRBV29-1; J: TRBJ1-2; CDR3: SAGTERGYT
V: TRBV9; J: TRBJ1-2; CDR3: ASSAAREFYGYT
V: TRBV7-8; J: TRBJ2-1; CDR3: ASSLRGGEGNNEQF
V: TRBV6-6; J: TRBJ1-5; CDR3: ASTYLQGNSNQPQH
V: TRBV18; J: TRBJ2-1; CDR3: ASSPGSSGVDNEQF
V: TRBV6-6; J: TRBJ2-2; CDR3: ASSETSSGELF
V: TRBV5-1; J: TRBJ1-1; CDR3: ASSLESPNTEAF
V: TRBV9; J: TRBJ1-2; CDR3: ASSASGRDPYGYT
V: TRBV14; J: TRBJ2-5; CDR3: ASSLRLAGGQRETQY
V: TRBV11-2; J: TRBJ1-4; CDR3: ASSQKGEVREKLF
V: TRBV19; J: TRBJ1-1; CDR3: ASKTRSHTEAF
V: TRBV9; J: TRBJ2-1; CDR3: ASSPKSGTKGYNEQF
V: TRBV5-1; J: TRBJ2-1; CDR3: ASSLNAGSSYNEQF
V: TRBV10-3; J: TRBJ1-6; CDR3: ATAVQISYNSPLH
V: TRBV29-1; J: TRBJ2-3; CDR3: SVATLTSTDTQY
V: TRBV7-2; J: TRBJ1-5; CDR3: ASSLVGNQPQH
V: TRBV27; J: TRBJ1-2; CDR3: ASRTQGARGYT
V: TRBV7-6; J: TRBJ1-3; CDR3: ASSPRIESGNTIY
V: TRBV3-1/TRBV3-2; J: TRBJ2-3; CDR3: ASSQVGGSGDTQY
V: TRBV21-1; J: TRBJ1-1; CDR3: ASSTEAF
V: TRBV6-5; J: TRBJ2-5; CDR3: ASSLQGYQETQY
V: TRBV11-2; J: TRBJ1-1; CDR3: ASSLGLNTEAF
V: TRBV6-5; J: TRBJ1-4; CDR3: ASSQGNEKLF
V: TRBV6-2/TRBV6-3; J: TRBJ2-2; CDR3: ASSQGTGELF
V: TRBV7-2; J: TRBJ1-4; CDR3: ASSLAGTNEKLF